Each of the 27 T cell receptor beta chains below was sequenced from the same sample in a study of shared clonotypes between healthy human individuals. Repertoires were generated with immunoSEQ multiplex PCR, while TCRdb's copy carries only in-frame clones and drops some. The repertoire holds over a million clones, with around 74% as singletons. The sequencing input was memory CD4+ T cells sorted from blood. Subset noted: CD45RA-negative fraction. These TCRs come from a man younger than 35 in good health.

This clone has only a few counts. The CDR3 reads CASSLGTGASYEQYF. In nucleotides, the CDR3 is TGTGCCAGCAGCTTAGGGACAGGTGCCTCCTACGAGCAGTACTTC. The rearrangement links TRBV5-6 to TRBJ2-7, with 8 bases fitting TRBD1. This CDR3 region has 15 residues. The J segment lost 0 bases and the V segment lost 2 bases, leaving 4 bases of the junction unmatched. Germline CDR1 reads SGHDT; CDR2 reads YYEEEE. Full variable domain (outside the CDR3, taken from reference TRBV5-6 and TRBJ2-7): DAGVTQSPTHLIKTRGQQVTLRCSPKSGHDTVSWYQQALGQGPQFIFQYYEEEERQRGNFPDRFSGHQFPNYSSELNVNALLLGDSALYLCASSLGTGASYEQYFGPGTRLTVT.

The chain is built from TRBV5-8 and TRBJ1-4, with D unclear. The CDR3 spans 16 residues. Trimming removed 0 bases at V and 0 bases at J, with 9 bases between. The germline gives CDR1 SGHTS, CDR2 YDEGEE. The CDR3 nucleotides are TGTGCCAGCAGCTTGGACAGATACGCAACTAATGAAAAACTGTTTTTT. It is translated as CASSLDRYATNEKLFF.

The chain employs TRBV18 and TRBJ2-3; TRBD1 aligns across 9 bases. Germline loops: CDR1 KGHSH, CDR2 LQKENI. There are 17 residues in the CDR3. The trim removed 1 base at V and 0 bases at J, leaving 5 bases unmatched. As DNA, the CDR3 is TGTGCCAGCTCACCACGAGACAGGGGGAAAAGCACAGATACGCAGTATTTT. Amino acids: CASSPRDRGKSTDTQYF.

The CDR3 is CASGLASSYNEQFF. The CDR3 bases are TGTGCCTCGGGACTAGCGTCCTCCTACAATGAGCAGTTCTTC. The rearrangement links TRBV2 to TRBJ2-1; TRBD2 aligns across 10 bases. V shed 11 bases and J 0 bases; nucleotides not matched to a gene: 4. Germline V lookup: CDR1 SNHLY, CDR2 FYNNEI. The CDR3 runs to 14 residues.

About this clone itself: One junction end does not reproduce the germline sequence, and a read error may be involved. The chain joins TRBV6-1 to TRBJ2-4; 8 nucleotides line up with TRBD2. Germline V gives CDR1 MNHNS, CDR2 SASEGT. This CDR3 is 14 amino acids long. This CDR3 reads CASSDGLARNIQYF. CDR3 coding DNA: TGTGCCAGCAGTGACGGACTAGCCAGAAACATTCAGTACTTC.

The CDR3 DNA reads TGTGCCAGCAGTCCCCGACAGGGAAAAAGAACTGAAGCTTTCTTT. Translated, it gives CASSPRQGKRTEAFF. This chain links TRBV27 with TRBJ1-1, with 7 bases identical to TRBD1. The CDR3 runs 15 residues. With V trimmed by 5 bases and J by 5 bases, 11 bases remained unmatched. In germline, CDR1 is MNHEY, CDR2 SMNVEV (reference sequence).

The chain recombines TRBV7-3 with TRBJ1-1, with D perhaps matching TRBD1 (6 bases). The CDR3 runs 14 residues. Germline values: CDR1 SGHTA, CDR2 FQGTGA. V was pared by 2 bases and J by 5 bases, with 12 bases between. CDR3 coding DNA: TGTGCCAGCAGCTTAGGCAGGGGAGGGACTGAAGCTTTCTTT. Its translation is CASSLGRGGTEAFF. The full variable domain, rest sourced from reference TRBV7-3 and TRBJ1-1, is GAGVSQTPSNKVTEKGKYVELRCDPISGHTALYWYRQSLGQGPEFLIYFQGTGAADDSGLPNDRFFAVRPEGSVSTLKIQRTERGDSAVYLCASSLGRGGTEAFFGQGTRLTVV.

The chain uses TRBV5-4 and TRBJ2-7; D is tentatively TRBD1 or TRBD2 (5 bases each). Germline V gives CDR1 SGHNT, CDR2 YYREEE (reference sequence). The V and J ends lost 4 bases and 4 bases respectively, with 21 bases between them. The CDR3 is 16 amino acids. The CDR3 here is CASSPPGRRRSYEQYF. CDR3 sequence (DNA): TGTGCCAGCAGCCCCCCGGGACGGCGGCGATCGTACGAGCAGTACTTC.

The genes are TRBV4-1 and TRBJ1-6; D is unclear. Germline assignment: CDR1 MGHRA and CDR2 YSYEKL. The V gene lost 0 bases and the J gene lost 6 bases, with 9 bases spanning the gap. The CDR3 runs 15 residues. The CDR3 DNA reads as TGCGCCAGCAGCCAAGACGGAGTCACTAATTCACCCCTCCACTTT. Encoded protein: CASSQDGVTNSPLHF.

V gene TRBV14 combines with J gene TRBJ2-5; 8 positions match TRBD2. Germline V gene data show CDR1 as SGHDN and CDR2 as FVKESK. The ends lost 1 base at V and 4 bases at J; junction bases unmatched: 8. The CDR3 consists of 16 residues. The DNA of the CDR3 is TGTGCCAGCAGCCAAGTAGGCGGGGGGAATGCAGAGACCCAGTACTTC. As protein: CASSQVGGGNAETQYF.

The J gene is TRBJ2-5, the V gene TRBV7-2, with D possibly being TRBD2 (6 bases). The J call is in doubt because the DNA end fits TRBJ2-7 better. Germline V gene lookup returns CDR1 SGHTA and CDR2 FQGNSA. The CDR3 covers 15 residues. This chain's CDR3 is CASSQAGGSGYEQYF. CDR3 nucleotide sequence: TGTGCCAGCAGCCAAGCTGGGGGTAGCGGCTACGAGCAGTACTTC.

This clone was observed a few times. The V gene is TRBV28, the J gene TRBJ2-2; the D is unclear. The CDR3 sequence is 13 residues long. V dropped 3 bases and J dropped 4 bases, with 6 bases sitting between them. In germline, CDR1 is MDHEN, CDR2 SYDVKM. The chain's CDR3 is CASSFSGTGELFF. CDR3 nucleotides: TGTGCCAGCAGTTTCAGTGGCACCGGGGAGCTGTTTTTT.

V gene TRBV6-5 combines with J gene TRBJ1-3; no reliable D call. This CDR3 region has 14 residues. Looked up from germline, CDR1 is MNHEY and CDR2 is SVGAGI. V lost 4 bases and J lost 4, with 11 bases in between. The CDR3 bases are TGTGCCAGCAGTTTCGGGATCATGGGAAACACCATATATTTT. Protein sequence: CASSFGIMGNTIYF.

Concerning this clone: The same CDR3 can be traced to other DNA sequences in this sample. V and J are TRBV5-1 and TRBJ2-2; possible D gene TRBD2, 6 bases. V lost 0 bases and J 2 bases, leaving 8 bases between the germline ends. CDR3 length: 15 amino acids. CDR1 SGHRS and CDR2 YFSETQ come from the germline V gene. The CDR3 loop reads CASSLGGVNTGELFF. CDR3 nucleotides: TGCGCCAGCAGCTTGGGCGGGGTCAACACCGGGGAGCTGTTTTTT.

Remarks on this clone: A read error may be the cause here, since a much bigger clone is one base away. The sample carries other DNA sequences with the same CDR3. This chain's CDR3 is CASSPAGTGELFF. The CDR3, as DNA: TGTGCCAGCAGCCCCGCCGGCACCGGGGAGTTGTTTTTT. This chain joins TRBV11-2 and TRBJ2-2; the D gene is possibly TRBD2 (5 bases). The CDR3 loop spans 13 amino acids. From germline, CDR1 is SGHAT and CDR2 FQNNGV.

V usage is TRBV27 and J usage is TRBJ2-3, with 8 bases aligning to TRBD1. Unmatched junction bases numbered 10, after V lost 6 bases and J lost 2 bases. The CDR3 totals 16 residues. Germline assignment: CDR1 MNHEY and CDR2 SMNVEV (reference sequence). The CDR3 loop is CASSPAGTGNTDTQYF. In nucleotides, the CDR3 is TGTGCCAGCAGCCCTGCCGGGACAGGCAACACAGATACGCAGTATTTT.

With respect to this clone: This may be a read error: a much more frequent sequence differs by one nucleotide. The chain recombines TRBV7-9 with TRBJ1-1; no firm D call. Germline values: CDR1 SEHNR, CDR2 FQNEAQ (reference sequence). The CDR3 consists of 13 residues. Trimming took off 3 bases at V and 1 base at J, with 6 bases between the two ends. The DNA for the CDR3 is TGTGCCAGCAGCTTTGACACGAACACTGAAGCTTTCTTT. This gives the protein CASSFDTNTEAFF. Looking up the rest from reference TRBV7-9 and TRBJ1-1 gives the full variable domain: DTGVSQNPRHKITKRGQNVTFRCDPISEHNRLYWYRQTLGQGPEFLTYFQNEAQLEKSRLLSDRFSAERPKGSFSTLEIQRTEQGDSAMYLCASSFDTNTEAFFGQGTRLTVV.

A single count supports this clone. Different DNA sequences within this sample yield the same CDR3. The chain employs TRBV5-4 and TRBJ1-2; 7 nucleotides match TRBD1. V was pared by 0 bases and J by 2 bases, with 1 base of the junction left unmatched. The CDR3 is made up of 14 amino acids. The germline CDR1 and CDR2 sequences are SGHNT and YYREEE (reference sequence). In nucleotides, the CDR3 is TGTGCCAGCAGCTTGGAAGGGGGCAACTATGGCTACACCTTC. Its translation: CASSLEGGNYGYTF. The whole variable domain, filled in from reference TRBV5-4 and TRBJ1-2, reads ETGVTQSPTHLIKTRGQQVTLRCSSQSGHNTVSWYQQALGQGPQFIFQYYREEENGRGNFPPRFSGLQFPNYSSELNVNALELDDSALYLCASSLEGGNYGYTFGSGTRLTVV.

To note about this clone: This specimen includes other DNA sequences encoding the same CDR3. V gene TRBV28 combines with J gene TRBJ1-5; 8 bases fit TRBD1. Unmatched junction bases numbered 8, after V lost 6 bases and J lost 7 bases. The CDR3 runs to 14 residues. Germline V gene sequence: CDR1 MDHEN, CDR2 SYDVKM. The chain's CDR3 is CASSPGQGRQPQHF. CDR3 nucleotides: TGTGCCAGCAGCCCCGGACAGGGAAGACAGCCCCAGCATTTT.

The table lists this clone with a few counts. This chain connects TRBV2 to TRBJ1-1; tentatively, D is TRBD1 (5 bases). The CDR3 length is 14 residues. CDR1 is SNHLY and CDR2 is FYNNEI in the germline V gene. V was cut by 1 base and J by 4 bases, with 10 bases left in between. CDR3 DNA: TGTGCCAGCAGTGAAGTGGGGGTTGGCACTGAAGCTTTCTTT. Its translation is CASSEVGVGTEAFF.

The V and J genes are TRBV5-4 and TRBJ2-1; D may correspond to TRBD1 or TRBD2 (5 bases each). V lost 5 bases and J lost 0, with 12 bases in between. Germline assignment: CDR1 SGHNT and CDR2 YYREEE (reference sequence). The CDR3 is made up of 15 amino acids. CDR3 region: CASRGDLGSYNEQFF. The CDR3 DNA is TGTGCCAGCAGAGGGGACCTTGGCTCCTACAATGAGCAGTTCTTC. The whole variable domain, remainder taken from reference TRBV5-4 and TRBJ2-1, is ETGVTQSPTHLIKTRGQQVTLRCSSQSGHNTVSWYQQALGQGPQFIFQYYREEENGRGNFPPRFSGLQFPNYSSELNVNALELDDSALYLCASRGDLGSYNEQFFGPGTRLTVL.

The chain couples TRBV10-1 to TRBJ2-5; maybe TRBD2 (5 bases). Germline CDR1 is WNHNN and CDR2 is SYGVQD (reference sequence). The CDR3 has 14 amino acids. Trimming took 6 bases from V and 0 from J, leaving 11 bases between them. For the CDR3, the DNA is TGCGCCAGCAGGAGGAGGTTCTACCAAGAGACCCAGTACTTC. Protein sequence: CASRRRFYQETQYF.

The V gene is TRBV18, the J gene TRBJ2-4; D is undetermined. Germline V gene sequence: CDR1 KGHSH, CDR2 LQKENI. The CDR3 extends over 13 amino acids. V was shortened by 8 bases and J by 0 bases, with 8 bases between the two germline ends. CDR3 DNA: TGTGCCAGCCGAAATTTAGCCAAAAACATTCAGTACTTC. Protein product: CASRNLAKNIQYF.

In DNA, the CDR3 is TGCGCCAGCAGCTTGGGGCCCCGGGACACTTTGACAGATACGCAGTATTTT. Its translation: CASSLGPRDTLTDTQYF. V is TRBV5-1 and J is TRBJ2-3; tentative D call: TRBD1 (6 bases). V dropped 0 bases and J dropped 3 bases, with 17 bases sitting between them. Germline assignment: CDR1 SGHRS and CDR2 YFSETQ. The CDR3 covers 17 residues.

The chain has TRBV2 and TRBJ2-7; D unresolved. This CDR3 spans 12 amino acids. Germline CDR1 SNHLY, CDR2 FYNNEI. Trimming cost V 3 bases and J 3 bases, with 6 bases left between them. Here the CDR3 DNA reads TGTGCCAGCAGTGAGGGCAGCTACGAGCAGTACTTC. Translation: CASSEGSYEQYF.

The chain employs TRBV5-1 and TRBJ2-4; D might be TRBD1 or TRBD2, each matching 6 bases. Trimming shortened V by 1 base and J by 3 bases, and 14 bases separated the two germline ends. The germline V gene has CDR1 SGHRS and CDR2 YFSETQ. The CDR3 loop spans 16 amino acids. In DNA form, the CDR3 reads TGCGCCAGCAGCTTGCTGGCAGGAGGGGGCAAAAACATTCAGTACTTC. It encodes CASSLLAGGGKNIQYF.

The V and J genes are TRBV9 and TRBJ2-3, with D possibly being TRBD2 (5 bases). The V gene lost 3 bases and the J gene lost 4 bases, with 18 bases spanning the gap. This CDR3 has 16 amino acids. Per germline, CDR1 SGDLS and CDR2 YYNGEE. CDR3 sequence: CASSGANGIPPDTQYF. DNA of the CDR3: TGTGCCAGCAGCGGGGCGAACGGGATCCCACCAGATACGCAGTATTTT.